This T cell receptor beta chain was profiled in a study of T cell responses to AZD1222 COVID-19 vaccine. Repertoires were generated with immunoSEQ multiplex PCR, while TCRdb's copy carries only in-frame clones and drops some. The profile shows 100,000 to 120,000 clones, 75% to 90% of them singletons. With 5 bases removed from V and 5 bases from J, the gap between germline ends came to 9 bases. CDR1 is MNHEY and CDR2 is SVGAGI in the germline V gene. This CDR3 has 12 amino acids. The specimen comprised peripheral blood, sampled 28 days after the second AZD1222 dose. J is TRBJ1-1 and V is TRBV6-5; no clear D. This clonotype was sampled from an adult who received the AZD1222 COVID-19 vaccine. This chain's CDR3 is CASSHSETEAFF. The CDR3 DNA reads as TGTGCCAGCAGTCACAGTGAAACTGAAGCTTTCTTT.